This passage covers 27 T cell receptor beta chains from one sample sequenced in a study of T cells in Graves' hyperthyroidism and ophthalmopathy. Regions amplified from RNA transcripts were the TCR beta CDR3 regions. The HTBI primer set was used in a first-round RT-PCR of the TCR CDR3. MiXCR, run by TCRdb on the multiplex PCR reads, gives a single entry per CDR3 protein. This sample has 250,000 to 350,000 distinct CDR3 sequences; over 15% occur once, and the top ten carry approximately 57%. Sequencing was performed on blood. These receptors originate from a woman aged 55-69 years with Graves' ophthalmopathy.

This clonotype came up many times. The chain carries TRBV6-1 and TRBJ2-5; no clear D gene. The CDR3 runs to 13 residues. Germline V gene data show CDR1 as MNHNS and CDR2 as SASEGT. V was shortened by 1 base and J by 5 bases, with 8 bases between the two germline ends. The chain's CDR3 is CASSEGRRETQYF. The DNA of the CDR3 is TGTGCCAGCAGTGAAGGACGGCGGGAGACCCAGTACTTC.

The rearrangement uses TRBV9 and TRBJ1-1; D may be TRBD1 (5 bases). This CDR3 region has 15 residues. The ends were cut back, 7 bases at V and 7 bases at J, with 23 bases in the middle. Germline V gives CDR1 SGDLS, CDR2 YYNGEE. CDR3 bases: TGTGCCAGCTCGCCTCAAGCCACGGGGGGAGTTGAAGCTTTCTTT. It specifies CASSPQATGGVEAFF.

This clonotype was observed many times. This sequence joins TRBV4-1 and TRBJ2-7, with 7 bases that match TRBD2. The CDR3 has 14 residues. Per germline, CDR1 MGHRA and CDR2 YSYEKL. Trimming at V came to 0 bases and at J to 6 bases, leaving 5 bases not matched to a gene. The CDR3, as DNA: TGCGCCAGCAGCCAAGATCAGCGGGGACTCGAGCAGTACTTC. Translated, it gives CASSQDQRGLEQYF.

This clonotype was observed many times. The rearrangement uses TRBV6-2 or TRBV6-3 and TRBJ2-1, with a weak D call TRBD2 (5 bases). Germline CDR1 and CDR2: MNHEY and SVGEGT. The CDR3 is 14 residues long. V was clipped by 5 bases and J by 8 bases, with 16 bases between them. The CDR3 protein is CASSRFGERDEQFF. DNA for the CDR3: TGTGCCAGCAGTCGTTTCGGGGAGAGGGATGAGCAGTTCTTC.

The J gene is TRBJ1-5, the V gene TRBV4-2; 8 bases agree with TRBD1. After removal of 0 bases from V and 5 bases from J, the junction contained 6 bases not matched to a gene. The CDR3 extends over 16 amino acids. Germline CDR1 and CDR2: LGHNA and YNFKEQ. The CDR3: CASSQDQGARDQPQHF. The CDR3 DNA reads TGTGCCAGCAGCCAAGATCAGGGGGCTCGGGATCAGCCCCAGCATTTT.

The gene calls are TRBV9 and TRBJ2-1; 8 nucleotides agree with TRBD2. The CDR3 spans 15 residues. Germline trimming cut 6 bases from V and 0 bases from J; bases unmatched to any gene: 5. Germline values: CDR1 SGDLS, CDR2 YYNGEE. This CDR3 reads CASTLTSGSYNEQFF. Here the CDR3 DNA reads TGTGCCAGCACCCTCACTAGCGGCTCCTACAATGAGCAGTTCTTC.

To note about this clonotype: The DNA is left out, because the CDR3 cannot be placed on it with certainty; the CDR3 is given as TCRdb lists it. This chain joins TRBV7-3 and TRBJ1-1. The CDR3 spans 24 amino acids, including both terminal residues. Germline lookup yields CDR1 SGHTA and CDR2 FQGTGA. CDR3 in amino acids: CASSSQTSVYFCAISARENTEAFF.

This clonotype was seen only a few times. A junction end diverges from the germline sequence, so it may reflect a read error. The V and J genes are TRBV5-1 and TRBJ2-1; the D call may be TRBD1 or TRBD2 (5 bases each). The CDR3 has 14 amino acids. CDR1 and CDR2 (germline): SGHRS, YFSETQ. The chain's CDR3 is CASNLGPRYNEQFF. DNA for the CDR3: TGCGCCAGCAACTTGGGACCTCGGTACAATGAGCAGTTCTTC.

This clonotype was seen at least ten times. The chain employs TRBV7-9 and TRBJ1-6; D is undetermined. V was shortened by 7 bases and J by 7 bases, with 11 bases between the two germline ends. In germline, CDR1 is SEHNR, CDR2 FQNEAQ (reference sequence). The CDR3 totals 13 residues. In DNA form, the CDR3 reads TGTGCCAGCACCTTTCTAGCCAATTCACCCCTCCACTTT. This encodes CASTFLANSPLHF.

This clonotype was seen more than once but under ten times. Possible read error: a much larger clone is one base away. The chain's CDR3 is CASSKRLAGGQETQHF. CDR3 coding DNA: TGTGCCAGCAGCAAGCGACTAGCGGGGGGGCAAGAGACCCAGCACTTC. This chain uses TRBV7-8 with TRBJ2-5; TRBD2 aligns across 14 bases. Germline-derived CDR1 and CDR2 are SGHVS and FQNEAQ. The CDR3 consists of 16 residues.

This chain joins TRBV4-3 and TRBJ1-1; no clear D. Germline V gives CDR1 LGHNA, CDR2 YSLEER. The CDR3 contains 15 residues. The ends were cut back, 0 bases at V and 10 bases at J, with 18 bases in the middle. For the CDR3, the DNA is TGCGCCAGCAGCCAAGATCTTGGGGTGCGCAAGTCAGCTTTCTTT. Its translation is CASSQDLGVRKSAFF.

The chain couples TRBV7-9 to TRBJ1-4; D call uncertain. Germline CDR1 reads SEHNR; CDR2 reads FQNEAQ (reference sequence). V dropped 5 bases and J dropped 8 bases, with 12 bases sitting between them. The CDR3 consists of 13 residues. CDR3 protein: CASSGGLIEKLFF. The DNA of the CDR3 is TGTGCCAGCAGCGGAGGACTCATAGAAAAACTGTTTTTT.

This clonotype was counted between two and nine times. The V call is TRBV9, the J call TRBJ2-3; TRBD2 is a possible D gene (5 bases). Germline V gives CDR1 SGDLS, CDR2 YYNGEE. Trimming removed 2 bases from V and 1 base from J, with 8 bases in between. This CDR3 has 14 residues. The CDR3: CASSVRVGTDTQYF. In DNA form, the CDR3 reads TGTGCCAGCAGCGTGCGGGTAGGCACAGATACGCAGTATTTT. Together with reference TRBV9 and TRBJ2-3, the CDR3 gives the full variable domain: DSGVTQTPKHLITATGQRVTLRCSPRSGDLSVYWYQQSLDQGLQFLIQYYNGEERAKGNILERFSAQQFPDLHSELNLSSLELGDSALYFCASSVRVGTDTQYFGPGTRLTVL.

This clonotype was counted at least ten times. CDR3 nucleotides: TGTGCCAGCTCACCGGAGGTCCAAGAGACCCAGTACTTC. This codes for CASSPEVQETQYF. This chain connects TRBV18 to TRBJ2-5; D perhaps matches TRBD2 (5 bases). The V end lost 3 bases, the J end lost 1 base, and 6 bases lay between the germline ends. The CDR3 runs to 13 residues. Looked up from germline, CDR1 is KGHSH and CDR2 is LQKENI.

This clonotype appeared a few times. The chain couples TRBV20-1 to TRBJ2-7; possible D gene TRBD2, 7 bases. V lost 4 bases to trimming and J lost 6 bases, with 22 bases between them. From germline, CDR1 is DFQATT and CDR2 SNEGSKA (reference sequence). The length of the CDR3 is 15 residues. The CDR3 reads CSANRQAGASVEQYF. CDR3 DNA: TGCAGTGCTAACCGCCAGGCGGGGGCTAGTGTCGAGCAGTACTTC.

This clonotype was seen ten or more times. This chain links TRBV3-1 with TRBJ1-4, with a possible D match to TRBD1 (6 bases). CDR1 and CDR2 from the germline V gene are LGHDT and YNNKEL (reference sequence). The CDR3 sequence is 17 residues long. Trimming pared 2 bases from V and 1 base from J, leaving 14 bases between. CDR3 protein: CASSQIQGVETNEKLFF. The DNA of the CDR3 is TGTGCCAGCAGCCAAATACAGGGAGTGGAAACTAATGAAAAACTGTTTTTT.

The table lists this clonotype with many counts. The V gene is TRBV6-1, the J gene TRBJ1-2, with D perhaps matching TRBD1 (6 bases). V lost 5 bases and J 4 bases, leaving 8 bases between the germline ends. The CDR3 spans 12 residues. The germline V gene encodes CDR1 MNHNS and CDR2 SASEGT. The CDR3: CASSPDSYGYTF. CDR3 bases: TGTGCCAGCAGTCCGGACAGCTATGGCTACACCTTC.

This clonotype was detected many times. This CDR3 is CSVEFGGGMNTEAFF. CDR3 nucleotide sequence: TGCAGCGTTGAATTCGGGGGGGGAATGAACACTGAAGCTTTCTTT. This rearrangement joins TRBV29-1 to TRBJ1-1; a possible D gene is TRBD1 (5 bases). The germline V and J ends were trimmed by 2 bases and 0 bases, with 13 bases remaining between them. Germline assignment: CDR1 SQVTM and CDR2 ANQGSEA. CDR3 length equals 15 residues.

This clonotype was seen a handful of times. V usage is TRBV6-2 or TRBV6-3 and J usage is TRBJ1-6; 7 bases map to TRBD1. V lost 4 bases to trimming and J lost 7 bases; unmatched junction nucleotides: 7. The CDR3 contains 15 residues. Germline V gene sequence: CDR1 MNHEY, CDR2 SVGEGT. The chain's CDR3 is CASSSQPGQNSPLHF. Written as DNA, the CDR3 is TGTGCCAGCAGTTCCCAACCGGGACAGAATTCACCCCTCCACTTT.

This clonotype has ten or more counts. The V gene is TRBV6-6, the J gene TRBJ1-1, with 7 bases matching TRBD1. In germline, CDR1 is MNHNY, CDR2 SVGAGI (reference sequence). The trim removed 0 bases at V and 0 bases at J, leaving 4 bases unmatched. CDR3 length equals 16 residues. In DNA form, the CDR3 reads TGTGCCAGCAGTTACTCGGGACAGTTATTGAACACTGAAGCTTTCTTT. It yields the protein CASSYSGQLLNTEAFF.

V is TRBV9 and J is TRBJ1-2; D ambiguous. The germline CDR1 and CDR2 sequences are SGDLS and YYNGEE. The V end was cut by 4 bases, the J end by 7 bases, with 14 bases between. The CDR3 contains 13 residues. Here the CDR3 reads CASSQGGLGGYTF. Here the CDR3 DNA reads TGTGCCAGCAGCCAAGGAGGGTTGGGTGGCTACACCTTC. Supplemented by reference TRBV9 and TRBJ1-2, the full variable domain reads DSGVTQTPKHLITATGQRVTLRCSPRSGDLSVYWYQQSLDQGLQFLIQYYNGEERAKGNILERFSAQQFPDLHSELNLSSLELGDSALYFCASSQGGLGGYTFGSGTRLTVV.

This clonotype was counted many times. J is TRBJ1-5 and V is TRBV20-1, with TRBD1 matching 7 bases. Germline CDR1 is DFQATT and CDR2 is SNEGSKA (reference sequence). With 7 bases clipped from V and 0 bases from J, the junction kept 15 bases outside the gene matches. The CDR3 extends over 17 amino acids. CDR3 bases: TGCAGTGTTCCTGCACGGGACAGCCTATATAGCAATCAGCCCCAGCATTTT. This sequence encodes CSVPARDSLYSNQPQHF.

This clonotype was seen at least ten times. The chain recombines TRBV28 with TRBJ2-2, with 13 bases identical to TRBD2. After removal of 7 bases from V and 0 bases from J, the junction contained 8 bases not matched to a gene. Germline V gene sequence: CDR1 MDHEN, CDR2 SYDVKM. The CDR3 runs 18 residues. CDR3 amino acids: CASIPTSGRATNTGELFF. In DNA form, the CDR3 reads TGTGCCAGCATCCCCACTAGCGGGAGGGCCACGAACACCGGGGAGCTGTTTTTT.

This chain links TRBV12-3 or TRBV12-4 with TRBJ2-5; D is possibly TRBD1 (6 bases). V gave up 5 bases and J gave up 2 bases, with 15 bases separating them. The CDR3 consists of 15 residues. Here the CDR3 DNA reads TGTGCCAGCAGTCCAAGTGGGGGCGGACAAGAGACCCAGTACTTC. It specifies CASSPSGGGQETQYF.

This clonotype was observed a few times. The chain uses TRBV7-2 and TRBJ2-7, with TRBD1 identical over 7 bases. The CDR3 consists of 14 residues. V lost 3 bases, J lost 3 bases, and 5 bases stayed unmatched. Germline V gives CDR1 SGHTA, CDR2 FQGNSA. The CDR3 reads CASSFDRDSYEQYF. The DNA of the CDR3 is TGTGCCAGCAGCTTTGACAGGGATAGCTACGAGCAGTACTTC.

The genes are TRBV10-3 and TRBJ1-1; 8 bases map to TRBD1. Trimming at V came to 6 bases and at J to 1 base, leaving 7 bases not matched to a gene. The germline V gene has CDR1 ENHRY and CDR2 SYGVKD. This CDR3 has 15 amino acids. CDR3 amino acids: CAISSAGTGNTEAFF. The DNA of the CDR3 is TGTGCCATCAGCTCTGCAGGGACAGGGAACACTGAAGCTTTCTTT.

To note about this clonotype: The junction does not match germline at one end; this may be a read error. This chain links TRBV27 with TRBJ1-1; no clear D. Germline lookup yields CDR1 MNHEY and CDR2 SMNVEV (reference sequence). The CDR3 is 15 residues long. CDR3 DNA sequence: TGTACCAGCAGCCTCCGTGGAACGGGAAACACTGAAGCTTTCTTT. Translation gives CTSSLRGTGNTEAFF.